These T cell receptor beta chains were read from a single sample in a study of OX40 agonist ivuxolimab in advanced cancers. The repertoire was sequenced with immunoSEQ multiplex PCR; TCRdb's copy has only in-frame clones and lacks some. This table has some 75,000 clones, less than 90% appearing once. The sequenced sample was CD4+ or CD8+ T cells sorted from blood, obtained in a trial of the OX40 agonist ivuxolimab. The source is an adult with an advanced solid tumor such as melanoma, head and neck, liver or kidney cancer. The CDR3 runs from the conserved cysteine through the conserved F or W. D genes are given only for firm matches. The size field is filled for only some rows; it gives once, few, many or a size class.

size	V	J	D	DNA	CDR3
.	TRBV28	TRBJ2-7	.	TGTGCCAGCAGTCCCAGAGGAGCCAAACTAAGGGTGGTAGGGCAGTACTTC	CASSPRGAKLRVVGQYF
.	TRBV27	TRBJ2-6	.	TGTGCCAGCAGGGATTCATCGCGGTCTGGGGCCAACGTCCTGACTTTC	CASRDSSRSGANVLTF
.	TRBV10-1	TRBJ2-2	.	TGCGCCAGCAAGGGTCCGGGGGCAGGCGGGGAGCTGTTTTTT	CASKGPGAGGELFF
.	TRBV20-1	TRBJ2-5	.	TGCAGTGCTAGCGGGAAAGAGACCCAGTACTTC	CSASGKETQYF
.	TRBV4-3	TRBJ2-5	TRBD2	TGCGCCAGCAGCCACCGCGGGGGGGCGGGTGAGACCCAGTACTTC	CASSHRGGAGETQYF
.	TRBV4-3	TRBJ1-2	.	TGCGCCAGCAGCCAAGGGGGAGAGAACTATGGCTACACCTTC	CASSQGGENYGYTF
.	TRBV5-1	TRBJ2-2	.	TGCGCCAGCAGCTTGGACCCCACGAGCACCGGGGAGCTGTTTTTT	CASSLDPTSTGELFF
.	TRBV20-1	TRBJ1-1	.	TGCAGTGCTAGTCGGAGGGGGGAAGCTTTCTTT	CSASRRGEAFF
.	TRBV2	TRBJ1-1	.	TGTGCCAGCAGACCTAAGGACAGCTCCCTGACCACTGAAGCTTTCTTT	CASRPKDSSLTTEAFF
many	TRBV19	TRBJ1-6	.	TGTGCCAGTAGACCGGGAAGACCAAATTCACCCCTCCACTTT	CASRPGRPNSPLHF
.	TRBV10-3	TRBJ1-1	.	TGTGCCATCAGTGAGGCGGTGAACACTGAAGCTTTCTTT	CAISEAVNTEAFF
.	TRBV5-1	TRBJ2-1	.	TGCGCCAGCAGCTTGGGCGGGGCGAGCAATGAGCAGTTCTTC	CASSLGGASNEQFF
.	TRBV5-4	TRBJ2-7	TRBD1	TGTGCCAGCAGCCACCCGGGACAGGGTATTCCCTACGAGCAGTACTTC	CASSHPGQGIPYEQYF
.	TRBV27	TRBJ1-5	TRBD1	TGTGCCAGCAGCTCATGGACAGGGGGCAATCAGCCCCAGCATTTT	CASSSWTGGNQPQHF
.	TRBV2	TRBJ1-6	.	TGTGCCAGCAGTTCTACACAGGGAGCAAGGTCACCCCTCCACTTT	CASSSTQGARSPLHF
few	TRBV6-1	TRBJ1-3	.	TGTGCCAGCAGTGAATATCGTGGAGACACCATATATTTT	CASSEYRGDTIYF
.	TRBV5-1	TRBJ2-6	.	TGCGCCAGCAGCGTGACGTCAGGTAGCTCTGGGGCCAACGTCCTGACTTTC	CASSVTSGSSGANVLTF
.	TRBV4-1	TRBJ2-1	.	TGCGCCAGCAGCCAATTCCTAGCCTCCCCCTACAATGAGCAGTTCTTC	CASSQFLASPYNEQFF
.	TRBV4-3	TRBJ2-7	.	TGCGCCAGCAGCCAAGACGCAGGCGCCTACGAGCAGTACTTC	CASSQDAGAYEQYF
once	TRBV10-3	TRBJ2-3	TRBD1	TGTGCCATCAGTGCCTCCGGGACAGGGGGTACCCCAAGCACAGATACGCAGTATTTT	CAISASGTGGTPSTDTQYF
once	TRBV7-3	TRBJ2-7	.	TGTGCCAGCAGCTTAGGTCGTGGACAGCCCTACGAGCAGTACTTC	CASSLGRGQPYEQYF
.	TRBV30	TRBJ1-2	.	TGTGCCTGGAGTGAGGAGGGTGGCTACACCTTC	CAWSEEGGYTF
.	TRBV6-4	TRBJ2-3	.	TGTGCCAGCAGTGCTCGACTAGATTTCACAGATACGCAGTATTTT	CASSARLDFTDTQYF
few	TRBV15	TRBJ1-3	.	TGTGCCACCAGCAGACCCACAGGGTCTGGTGGAAACACCATATATTTT	CATSRPTGSGGNTIYF
.	TRBV7-2	TRBJ1-3	.	TGTGCCAGCAGCTCCACCCCAGGGATCGACTCTGGAAACACCATATATTTT	CASSSTPGIDSGNTIYF
.	TRBV20-1	TRBJ1-2	.	TGCAGTGCTAGATCAAGCAGAAACTACACCTTC	CSARSSRNYTF
.	TRBV7-2	TRBJ2-5	TRBD2	TGTGCCAGCAGCTTCAAGGGACTAGCCCAAGAGACCCAGTACTTC	CASSFKGLAQETQYF
.	TRBV28	TRBJ1-6	TRBD1	TGTGCCAGCAGCATCCTCGACAGGGCATGGAATTCACCCCTCCACTTT	CASSILDRAWNSPLHF
.	TRBV9	TRBJ1-6	.	TGTGCCAGCAGCGTATCAGGGAATAGTAATTCACCCCTCCACTTT	CASSVSGNSNSPLHF
.	TRBV5-4	TRBJ2-7	TRBD2	TGTGCCAGCAGCTCGGACGCGGGAGGGTTGTACGAGCAGTACTTC	CASSSDAGGLYEQYF
.	TRBV5-1	TRBJ2-1	.	TGCGCCAGCAGCTTGGGTGGGGGGCGGTACAATGAGCAGTTCTTC	CASSLGGGRYNEQFF
.	TRBV2	TRBJ1-2	.	TGTGCCAGCAGTGTGTTAAACTATGGCTACACCTTC	CASSVLNYGYTF
.	TRBV7-8	TRBJ2-3	.	TGTGCCAGCAGCTTATACGAAAACCCCTCCACAGATACGCAGTATTTT	CASSLYENPSTDTQYF
.	TRBV20-1	TRBJ1-6	.	TGCAGTGCTAGATGGGGGGAACCCCTCCACTTT	CSARWGEPLHF
.	TRBV5-1	TRBJ2-7	.	TGCGCCAGCAGCCCTTTCCGGGACTCCTACGAGCAGTACTTC	CASSPFRDSYEQYF
.	TRBV19	TRBJ2-1	.	TGTGCCAGTAGTCTACACAATGAGCAGTTCTTC	CASSLHNEQFF
.	TRBV6-1	TRBJ1-2	.	TGTGCCAGCAGGGTCGTGGGGGGCTATGGCTACACCTTC	CASRVVGGYGYTF
few	TRBV4-2	TRBJ2-2	TRBD2	TGTGCCAGCAGCCAAGATACGGGAGGCACCGGGGAGCTGTTTTTT	CASSQDTGGTGELFF
few	TRBV19	TRBJ2-3	.	TGTGCCAGTAGATTTGGGGGCCGCACAGATACGCAGTATTTT	CASRFGGRTDTQYF
.	TRBV4-1	TRBJ1-5	.	TGCGCCAGCAGCCAAGTCGGACGGAGGGGCGGGGGCAATCAGCCCCAGCATTTT	CASSQVGRRGGGNQPQHF
.	TRBV28	TRBJ2-7	TRBD2	TGTGCCAGCAGGCTAGGACTAGAGGCCTACGAGCAGTACTTC	CASRLGLEAYEQYF